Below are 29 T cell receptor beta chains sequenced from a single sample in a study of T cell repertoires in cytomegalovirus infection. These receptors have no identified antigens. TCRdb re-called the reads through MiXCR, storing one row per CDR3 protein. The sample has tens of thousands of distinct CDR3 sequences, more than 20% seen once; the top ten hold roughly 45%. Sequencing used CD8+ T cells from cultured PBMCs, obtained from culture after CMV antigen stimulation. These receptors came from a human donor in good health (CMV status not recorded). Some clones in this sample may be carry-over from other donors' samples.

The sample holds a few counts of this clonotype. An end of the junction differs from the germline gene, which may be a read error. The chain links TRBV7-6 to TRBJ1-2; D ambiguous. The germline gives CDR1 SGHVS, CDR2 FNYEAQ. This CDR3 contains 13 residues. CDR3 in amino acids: CASSLAKEGNITF. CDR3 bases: TGTGCCAGCAGCCTAGCAAAGGAGGGAAATATCACCTTC.

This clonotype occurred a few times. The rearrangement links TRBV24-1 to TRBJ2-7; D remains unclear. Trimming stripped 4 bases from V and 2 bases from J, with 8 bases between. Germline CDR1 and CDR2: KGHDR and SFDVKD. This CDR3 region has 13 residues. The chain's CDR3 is CATSEGPTYEQYF. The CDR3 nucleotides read TGTGCCACCAGTGAGGGTCCTACCTACGAGCAGTACTTC.

The CDR3 loop reads CASSYDGTGGNEQYF. The DNA of the CDR3 is TGTGCCAGCAGTTACGACGGGACTGGCGGTAACGAGCAGTACTTC. The chain carries TRBV6-2 or TRBV6-3 and TRBJ2-7; weak D call: TRBD2 (6 bases). The CDR3 covers 15 residues. Germline CDR1 is MNHEY and CDR2 is SVGEGT. V was clipped by 2 bases and J by 5 bases, with 16 bases between them.

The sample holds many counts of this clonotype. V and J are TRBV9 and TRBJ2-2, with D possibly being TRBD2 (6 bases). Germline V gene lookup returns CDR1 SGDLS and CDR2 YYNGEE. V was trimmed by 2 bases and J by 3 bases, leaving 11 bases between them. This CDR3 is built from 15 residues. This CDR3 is CASSVSGGYTGELFF. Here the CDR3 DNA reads TGTGCCAGCAGCGTGTCAGGAGGGTACACCGGGGAGCTGTTTTTT.

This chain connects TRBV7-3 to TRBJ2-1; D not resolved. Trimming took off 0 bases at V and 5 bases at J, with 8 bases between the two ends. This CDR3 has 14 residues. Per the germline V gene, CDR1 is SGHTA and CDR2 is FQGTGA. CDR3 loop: CASSLTGVDNEQFF. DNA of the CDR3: TGTGCCAGCAGCTTAACTGGGGTCGACAATGAGCAGTTCTTC.

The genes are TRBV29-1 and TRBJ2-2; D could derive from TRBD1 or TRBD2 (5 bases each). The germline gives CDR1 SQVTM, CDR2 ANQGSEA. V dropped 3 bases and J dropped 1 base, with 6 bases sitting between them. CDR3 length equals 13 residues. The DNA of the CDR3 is TGCAGCGTTGAGGGGGTGAACACCGGGGAGCTGTTTTTT. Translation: CSVEGVNTGELFF.

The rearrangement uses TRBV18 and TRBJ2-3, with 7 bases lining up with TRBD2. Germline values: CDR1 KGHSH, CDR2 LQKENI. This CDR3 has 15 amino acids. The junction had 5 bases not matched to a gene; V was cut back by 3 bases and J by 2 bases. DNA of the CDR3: TGTGCCAGCTCACCCCCAGCGGGAACCACAGATACGCAGTATTTT. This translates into CASSPPAGTTDTQYF.

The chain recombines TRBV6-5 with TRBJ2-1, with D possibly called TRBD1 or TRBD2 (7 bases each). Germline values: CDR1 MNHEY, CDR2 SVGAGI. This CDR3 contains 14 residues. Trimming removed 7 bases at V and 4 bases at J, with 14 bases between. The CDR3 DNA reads TGTGCCAGCACCCAGGGGGGGAATTACAATGAGCAGTTCTTC. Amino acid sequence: CASTQGGNYNEQFF.

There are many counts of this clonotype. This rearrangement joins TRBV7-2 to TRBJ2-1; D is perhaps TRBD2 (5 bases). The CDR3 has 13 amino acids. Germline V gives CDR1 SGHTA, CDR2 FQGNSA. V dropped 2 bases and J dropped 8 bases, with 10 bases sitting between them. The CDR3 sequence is CASSLLGVDEQFF. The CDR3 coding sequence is TGTGCCAGCAGCTTATTGGGAGTCGATGAGCAGTTCTTC.

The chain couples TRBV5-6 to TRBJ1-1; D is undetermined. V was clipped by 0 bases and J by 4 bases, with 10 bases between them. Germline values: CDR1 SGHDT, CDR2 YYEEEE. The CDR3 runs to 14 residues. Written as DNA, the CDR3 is TGTGCCAGCAGCTTGGGACCCCCGGGCACTGAAGCTTTCTTT. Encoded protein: CASSLGPPGTEAFF. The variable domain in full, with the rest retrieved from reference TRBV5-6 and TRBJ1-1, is DAGVTQSPTHLIKTRGQQVTLRCSPKSGHDTVSWYQQALGQGPQFIFQYYEEEERQRGNFPDRFSGHQFPNYSSELNVNALLLGDSALYLCASSLGPPGTEAFFGQGTRLTVV.

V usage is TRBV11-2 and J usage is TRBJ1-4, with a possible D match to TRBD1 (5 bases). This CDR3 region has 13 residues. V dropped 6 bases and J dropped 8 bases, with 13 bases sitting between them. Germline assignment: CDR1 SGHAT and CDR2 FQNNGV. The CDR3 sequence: CASRGTPNEKLFF. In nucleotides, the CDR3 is TGTGCCAGCAGGGGGACCCCCAACGAAAAACTGTTTTTT.

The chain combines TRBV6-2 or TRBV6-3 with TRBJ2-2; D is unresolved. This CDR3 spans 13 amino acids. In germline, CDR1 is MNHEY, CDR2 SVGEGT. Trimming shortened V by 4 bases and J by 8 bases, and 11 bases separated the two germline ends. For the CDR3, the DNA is TGTGCCAGCAGTTTGGCGTCCTTTGGGGAGCTGTTTTTT. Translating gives CASSLASFGELFF.

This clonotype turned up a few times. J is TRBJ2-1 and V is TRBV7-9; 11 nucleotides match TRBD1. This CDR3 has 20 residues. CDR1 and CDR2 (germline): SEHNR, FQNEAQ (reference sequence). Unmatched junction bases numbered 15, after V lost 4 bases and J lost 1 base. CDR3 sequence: CASSSKTGTGGLSSYNEQFF. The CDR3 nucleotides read TGTGCCAGCAGCTCCAAAACCGGGACAGGGGGTCTCTCTTCCTACAATGAGCAGTTCTTC.

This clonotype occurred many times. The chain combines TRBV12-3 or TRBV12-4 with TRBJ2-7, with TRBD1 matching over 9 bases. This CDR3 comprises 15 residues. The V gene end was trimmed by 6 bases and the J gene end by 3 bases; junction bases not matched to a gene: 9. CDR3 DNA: TGTGCCAGCAGCCGGACAGGGGAGCGGATCTACGAGCAGTACTTC. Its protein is CASSRTGERIYEQYF.

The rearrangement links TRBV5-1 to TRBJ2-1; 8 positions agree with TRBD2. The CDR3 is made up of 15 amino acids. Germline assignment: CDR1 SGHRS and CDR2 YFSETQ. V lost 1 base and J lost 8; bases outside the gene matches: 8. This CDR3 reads CASSLTQTAGDEQFF. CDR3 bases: TGCGCCAGCAGCTTGACGCAGACAGCGGGGGATGAGCAGTTCTTC.

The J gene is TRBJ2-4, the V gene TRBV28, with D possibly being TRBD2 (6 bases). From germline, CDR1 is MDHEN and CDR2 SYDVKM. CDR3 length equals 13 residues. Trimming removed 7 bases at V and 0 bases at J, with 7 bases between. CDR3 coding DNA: TGTGCCAGCATCGGGGGAGCCAAAAACATTCAGTACTTC. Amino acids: CASIGGAKNIQYF.

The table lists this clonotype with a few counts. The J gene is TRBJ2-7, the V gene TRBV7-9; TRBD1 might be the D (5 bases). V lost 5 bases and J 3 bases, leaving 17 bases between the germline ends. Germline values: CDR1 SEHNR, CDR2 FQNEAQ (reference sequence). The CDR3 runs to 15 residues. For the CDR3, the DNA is TGTGCCAGCAGCCTCGACAGCGACAAACACTACGAGCAGTACTTC. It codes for CASSLDSDKHYEQYF.

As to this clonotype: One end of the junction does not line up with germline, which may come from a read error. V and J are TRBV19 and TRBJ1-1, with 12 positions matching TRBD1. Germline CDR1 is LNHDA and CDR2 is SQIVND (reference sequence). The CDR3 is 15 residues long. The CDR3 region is CVSSDGTGGRTEAFF. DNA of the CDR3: TGTGTCAGTAGTGATGGGACAGGGGGCAGAACTGAAGCTTTCTTT.

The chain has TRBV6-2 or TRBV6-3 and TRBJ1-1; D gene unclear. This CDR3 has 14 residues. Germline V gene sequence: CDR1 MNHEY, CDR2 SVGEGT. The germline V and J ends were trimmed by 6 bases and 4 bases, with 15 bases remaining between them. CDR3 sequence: CASSLLSSGTEAFF. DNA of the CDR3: TGTGCCAGCAGCCTCTTGTCCAGTGGCACTGAAGCTTTCTTT.

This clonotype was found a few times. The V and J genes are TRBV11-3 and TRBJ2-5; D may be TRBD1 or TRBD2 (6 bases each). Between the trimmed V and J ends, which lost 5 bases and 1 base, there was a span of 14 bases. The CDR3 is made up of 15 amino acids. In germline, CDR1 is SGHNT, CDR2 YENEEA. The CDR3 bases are TGTGCCAGCAGCCCTTCGGGGGCCGTCCAAGAGACCCAGTACTTC. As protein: CASSPSGAVQETQYF.

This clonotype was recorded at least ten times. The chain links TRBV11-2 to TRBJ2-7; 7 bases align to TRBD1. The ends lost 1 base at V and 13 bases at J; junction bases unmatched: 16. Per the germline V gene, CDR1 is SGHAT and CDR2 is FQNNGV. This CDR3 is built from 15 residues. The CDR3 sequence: CASSLGKVGTDPYYF. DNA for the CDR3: TGTGCCAGCAGCTTAGGAAAAGTAGGGACAGACCCATACTACTTC. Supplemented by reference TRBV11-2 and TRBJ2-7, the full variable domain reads EAGVAQSPRYKIIEKRQSVAFWCNPISGHATLYWYQQILGQGPKLLIQFQNNGVVDDSQLPKDRFSAERLKGVDSTLKIQPAKLEDSAVYLCASSLGKVGTDPYYFGPGTRLTVT.

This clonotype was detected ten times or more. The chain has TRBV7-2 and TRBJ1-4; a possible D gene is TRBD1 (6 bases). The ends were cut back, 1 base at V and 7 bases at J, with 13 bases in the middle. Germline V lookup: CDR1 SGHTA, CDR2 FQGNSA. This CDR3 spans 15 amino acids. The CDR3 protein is CASSLDWGAGEKLFF. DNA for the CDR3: TGTGCCAGCAGCTTAGATTGGGGGGCAGGTGAAAAACTGTTTTTT.

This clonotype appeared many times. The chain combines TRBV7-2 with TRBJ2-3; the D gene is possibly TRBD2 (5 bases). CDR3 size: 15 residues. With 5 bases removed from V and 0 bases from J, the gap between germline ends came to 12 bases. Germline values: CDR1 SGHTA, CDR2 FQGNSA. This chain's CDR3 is CASSIERPSTDTQYF. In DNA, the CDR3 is TGTGCCAGCAGCATCGAGCGGCCTAGCACAGATACGCAGTATTTT.

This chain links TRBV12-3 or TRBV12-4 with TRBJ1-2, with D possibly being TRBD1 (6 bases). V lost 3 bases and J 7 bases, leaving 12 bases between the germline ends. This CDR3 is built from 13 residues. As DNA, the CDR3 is TGTGCCAGCAGTTTGGCGGACAGATCTGGCTACACCTTC. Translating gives CASSLADRSGYTF.

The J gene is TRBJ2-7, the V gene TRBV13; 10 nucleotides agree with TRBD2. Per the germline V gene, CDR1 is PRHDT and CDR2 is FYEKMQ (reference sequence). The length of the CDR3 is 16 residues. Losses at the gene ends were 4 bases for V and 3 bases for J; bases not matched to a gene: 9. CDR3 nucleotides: TGTGCCAGCAGCTACCGGACTAGCGGATACCGCTACGAGCAGTACTTC. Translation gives CASSYRTSGYRYEQYF.

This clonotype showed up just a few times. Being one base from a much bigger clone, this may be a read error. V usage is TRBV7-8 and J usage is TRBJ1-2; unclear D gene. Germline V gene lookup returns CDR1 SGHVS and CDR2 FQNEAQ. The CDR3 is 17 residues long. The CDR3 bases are TGTGCCTGCAGCTTACGATCTATGGCCGTAGCAGCTAATGGCTACACCTTC. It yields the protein CACSLRSMAVAANGYTF. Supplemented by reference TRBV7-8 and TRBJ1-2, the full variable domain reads GAGVSQSPRYKVAKRGQDVALRCDPISGHVSLFWYQQALGQGPEFLTYFQNEAQLDKSGLPSDRFFAERPEGSVSTLKIQRTQQEDSAVYLCACSLRSMAVAANGYTFGSGTRLTVV.

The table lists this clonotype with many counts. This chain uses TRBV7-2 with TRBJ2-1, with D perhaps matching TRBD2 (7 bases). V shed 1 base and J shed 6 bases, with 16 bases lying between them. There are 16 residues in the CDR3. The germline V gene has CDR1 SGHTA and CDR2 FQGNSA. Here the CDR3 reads CASSLGGSGTINEQFF. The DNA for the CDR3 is TGTGCCAGCAGCTTAGGAGGGAGCGGGACAATCAATGAGCAGTTCTTC.

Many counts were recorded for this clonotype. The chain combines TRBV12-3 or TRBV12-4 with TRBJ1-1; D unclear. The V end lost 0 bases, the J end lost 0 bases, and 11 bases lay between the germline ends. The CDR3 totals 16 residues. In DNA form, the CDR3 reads TGTGCCAGCAGTTTAGCGAGACCGGGAATGAACACTGAAGCTTTCTTT. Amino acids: CASSLARPGMNTEAFF.

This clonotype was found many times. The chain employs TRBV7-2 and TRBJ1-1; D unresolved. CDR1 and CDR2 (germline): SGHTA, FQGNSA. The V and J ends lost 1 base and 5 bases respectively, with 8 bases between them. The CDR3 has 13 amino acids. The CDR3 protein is CASSLELRTEAFF. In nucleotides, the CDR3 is TGTGCCAGCAGCTTAGAATTGCGGACTGAAGCTTTCTTT.